The subject of this entry is one T cell receptor (beta chain). This may arise from a read error, as a much more abundant clone is one base away. Regarding time point: pre-sensitization, week 0. Sample treatment: therapeutic diphenylcyclopropenone sensitization with weekly scalp DPC. In TCRdb, the RACE reads were re-called with MiXCR into one record per CDR3 protein. This table has approximately 60,000 distinct CDR3 sequences, 11% appearing once. These data come from a study of human T cells and chemical hapten exposure. Trimming took 7 bases from V and 0 from J, leaving 12 bases between them. The CDR3 consists of 14 residues.

The chain is built from TRBV12-3 or TRBV12-4 and TRBJ2-5; D remains unclear. The source material was whole blood, sampled in connection with sensitization to the hapten diphenylcyclopropenone (DPC). This TCR derives from a woman aged 35 to 49 with alopecia areata. Some clones in this sample may be carry-over from other donors' samples. CDR3: CASTDGLHQETQYF. CDR3 sequence (DNA): TGTGCCAGCACCGATGGGTTGCACCAAGAGACCCAGTACTTC.